This T cell receptor (beta chain) was obtained from a study of cytomegalovirus exposure and HLA in healthy donors. PCR employed 60 Vbeta and 13 Jbeta primers. The data were produced by immunoSEQ multiplex PCR, yet TCRdb's version contains in-frame clones alone and is incomplete. The top ten clones hold approximately 3% of a sample with about 140,000 clones, 70% to 80% of them seen once. The trim removed 4 bases at V and 2 bases at J, leaving 8 bases unmatched. The CDR3 extends over 16 amino acids. From germline, CDR1 is KGHSH and CDR2 LQKENI. The clonotype was recovered from a female donor in good health and CMV-seronegative. Sequencing was performed on PBMCs. The chain employs TRBV18 and TRBJ1-5; 7 nucleotides line up with TRBD1. The CDR3 DNA sequence: TGTGCCAGCTCACAGGACAGGTACTATGGCAATCAGCCCCAGCATTTT. Translating it yields CASSQDRYYGNQPQHF. Looking up the rest from reference TRBV18 and TRBJ1-5 gives the full variable domain: NAGVMQNPRHLVRRRGQEARLRCSPMKGHSHVYWYRQLPEEGLKFMVYLQKENIIDESGMPKERFSAEFPKEGPSILRIQQVVRGDSAAYFCASSQDRYYGNQPQHFGDGTRLSIL.